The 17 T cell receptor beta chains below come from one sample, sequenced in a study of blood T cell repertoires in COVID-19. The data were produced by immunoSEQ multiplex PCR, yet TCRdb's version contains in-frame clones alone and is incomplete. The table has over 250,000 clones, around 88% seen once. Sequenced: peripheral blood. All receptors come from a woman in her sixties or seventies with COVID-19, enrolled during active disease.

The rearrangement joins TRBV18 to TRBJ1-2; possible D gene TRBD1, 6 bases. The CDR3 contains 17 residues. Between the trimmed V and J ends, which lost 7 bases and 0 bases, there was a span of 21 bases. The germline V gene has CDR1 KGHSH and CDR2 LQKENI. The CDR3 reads CASCGGLAGSTNYGYTF. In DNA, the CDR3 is TGTGCCAGCTGCGGGGGCCTCGCGGGTAGCACTAACTATGGCTACACCTTC. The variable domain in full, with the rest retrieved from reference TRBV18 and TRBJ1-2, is NAGVMQNPRHLVRRRGQEARLRCSPMKGHSHVYWYRQLPEEGLKFMVYLQKENIIDESGMPKERFSAEFPKEGPSILRIQQVVRGDSAAYFCASCGGLAGSTNYGYTFGSGTRLTVV.

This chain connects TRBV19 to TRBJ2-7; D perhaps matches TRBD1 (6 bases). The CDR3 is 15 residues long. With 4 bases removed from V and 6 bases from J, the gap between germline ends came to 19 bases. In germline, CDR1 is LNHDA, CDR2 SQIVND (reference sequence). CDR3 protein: CASSKNQGTGPEQYF. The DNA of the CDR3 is TGTGCCAGTAGTAAGAACCAGGGCACAGGGCCCGAGCAGTACTTC. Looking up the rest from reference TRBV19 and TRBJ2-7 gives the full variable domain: DGGITQSPKYLFRKEGQNVTLSCEQNLNHDAMYWYRQDPGQGLRLIYYSQIVNDFQKGDIAEGYSVSREKKESFPLTVTSAQKNPTAFYLCASSKNQGTGPEQYFGPGTRLTVT.

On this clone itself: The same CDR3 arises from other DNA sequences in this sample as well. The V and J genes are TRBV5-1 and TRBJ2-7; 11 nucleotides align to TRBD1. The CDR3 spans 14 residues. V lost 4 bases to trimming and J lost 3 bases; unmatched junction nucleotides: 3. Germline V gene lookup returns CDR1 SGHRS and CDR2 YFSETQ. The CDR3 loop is CASSPGTGGYEQYF. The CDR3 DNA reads TGCGCCAGCAGCCCCGGGACAGGGGGCTACGAGCAGTACTTC. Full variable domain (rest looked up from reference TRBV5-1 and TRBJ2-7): KAGVTQTPRYLIKTRGQQVTLSCSPISGHRSVSWYQQTPGQGLQFLFEYFSETQRNKGNFPGRFSGRQFSNSRSEMNVSTLELGDSALYLCASSPGTGGYEQYFGPGTRLTVT.

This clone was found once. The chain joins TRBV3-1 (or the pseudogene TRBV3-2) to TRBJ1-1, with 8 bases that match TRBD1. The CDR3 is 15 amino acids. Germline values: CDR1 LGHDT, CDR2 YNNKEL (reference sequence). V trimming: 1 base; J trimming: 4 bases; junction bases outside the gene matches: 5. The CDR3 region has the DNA TGTGCCAGCAGCCAAGGGTACAGGGGGATCACTGAAGCTTTCTTT. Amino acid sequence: CASSQGYRGITEAFF.

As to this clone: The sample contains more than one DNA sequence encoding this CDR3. This chain's CDR3 is CASSYSTGNYGYTF. As DNA, the CDR3 is TGTGCCAGCAGTTACTCGACAGGGAACTATGGCTACACCTTC. The V and J genes are TRBV6-5 and TRBJ1-2; TRBD1 matches 7 bases. V trimming: 0 bases; J trimming: 2 bases; junction bases outside the gene matches: 0. CDR1 is MNHEY and CDR2 is SVGAGI in the germline V gene. This CDR3 has 14 amino acids.

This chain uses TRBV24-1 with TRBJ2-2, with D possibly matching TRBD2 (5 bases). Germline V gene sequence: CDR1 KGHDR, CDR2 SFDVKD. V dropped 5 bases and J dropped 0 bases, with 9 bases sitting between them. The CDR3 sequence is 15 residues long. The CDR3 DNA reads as TGTGCCACCAGTGTCAAAGCGGCGAACACCGGGGAGCTGTTTTTT. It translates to CATSVKAANTGELFF.

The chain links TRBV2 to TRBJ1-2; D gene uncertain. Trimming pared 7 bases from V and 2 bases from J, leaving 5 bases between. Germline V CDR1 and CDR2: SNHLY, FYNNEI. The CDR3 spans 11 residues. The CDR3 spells CASTQNYGYTF. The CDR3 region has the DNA TGTGCCAGCACCCAGAACTATGGCTACACCTTC.

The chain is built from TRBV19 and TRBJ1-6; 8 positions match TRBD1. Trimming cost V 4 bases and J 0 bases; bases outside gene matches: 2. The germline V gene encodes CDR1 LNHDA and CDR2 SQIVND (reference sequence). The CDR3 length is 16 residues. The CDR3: CASSNRGSSYNSPLHF. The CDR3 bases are TGTGCCAGTAGTAACAGGGGGAGCTCCTATAATTCACCCCTCCACTTT.

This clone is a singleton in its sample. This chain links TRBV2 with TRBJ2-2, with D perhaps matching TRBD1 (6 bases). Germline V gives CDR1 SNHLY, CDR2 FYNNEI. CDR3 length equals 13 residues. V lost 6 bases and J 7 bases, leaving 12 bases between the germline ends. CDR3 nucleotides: TGTGCCAGCAGAGGGGGAGCGAACGGGGAGCTGTTTTTT. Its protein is CASRGGANGELFF.

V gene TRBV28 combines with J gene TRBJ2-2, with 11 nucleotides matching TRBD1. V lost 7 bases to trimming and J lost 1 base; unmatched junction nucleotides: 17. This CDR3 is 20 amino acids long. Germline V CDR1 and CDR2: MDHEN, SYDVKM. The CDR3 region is CASTSPFFGQGAMNTGELFF. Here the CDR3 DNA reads TGTGCCAGCACCTCACCCTTCTTCGGACAGGGGGCAATGAACACCGGGGAGCTGTTTTTT. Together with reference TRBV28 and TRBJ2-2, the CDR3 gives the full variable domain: DVKVTQSSRYLVKRTGEKVFLECVQDMDHENMFWYRQDPGLGLRLIYFSYDVKMKEKGDIPEGYSVSREKKERFSLILESASTNQTSMYLCASTSPFFGQGAMNTGELFFGEGSRLTVL.

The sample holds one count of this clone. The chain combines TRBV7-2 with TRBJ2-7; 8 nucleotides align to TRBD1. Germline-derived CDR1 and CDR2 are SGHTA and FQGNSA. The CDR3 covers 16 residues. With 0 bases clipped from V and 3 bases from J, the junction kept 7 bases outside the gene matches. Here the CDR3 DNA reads TGTGCCAGCAGCTTAGCGACTAGACAGGGGAACTACGAGCAGTACTTC. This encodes CASSLATRQGNYEQYF.

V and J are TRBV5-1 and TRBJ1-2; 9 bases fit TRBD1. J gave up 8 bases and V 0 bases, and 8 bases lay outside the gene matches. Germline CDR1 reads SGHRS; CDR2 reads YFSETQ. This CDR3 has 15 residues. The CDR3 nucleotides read TGCGCCAGCAGCTTGGACCTACAGGGGGCCGGAGGCTACACCTTC. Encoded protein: CASSLDLQGAGGYTF.

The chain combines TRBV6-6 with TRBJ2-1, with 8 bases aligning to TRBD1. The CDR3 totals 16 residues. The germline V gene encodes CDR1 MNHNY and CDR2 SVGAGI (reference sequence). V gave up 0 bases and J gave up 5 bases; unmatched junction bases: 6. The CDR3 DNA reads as TGTGCCAGCAGTTACTCTGCGCAGGGGGCAAACAATGAGCAGTTCTTC. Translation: CASSYSAQGANNEQFF.

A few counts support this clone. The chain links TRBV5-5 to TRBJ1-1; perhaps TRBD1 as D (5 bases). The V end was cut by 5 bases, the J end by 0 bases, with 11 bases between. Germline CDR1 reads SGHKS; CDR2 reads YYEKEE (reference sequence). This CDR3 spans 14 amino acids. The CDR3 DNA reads TGTGCCAGCAGTCTGTCACAGGTGAACACTGAAGCTTTCTTT. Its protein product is CASSLSQVNTEAFF. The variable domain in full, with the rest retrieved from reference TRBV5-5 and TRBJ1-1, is DAGVTQSPTHLIKTRGQQVTLRCSPISGHKSVSWYQQVLGQGPQFIFQYYEKEERGRGNFPDRFSARQFPNYSSELNVNALLLGDSALYLCASSLSQVNTEAFFGQGTRLTVV.

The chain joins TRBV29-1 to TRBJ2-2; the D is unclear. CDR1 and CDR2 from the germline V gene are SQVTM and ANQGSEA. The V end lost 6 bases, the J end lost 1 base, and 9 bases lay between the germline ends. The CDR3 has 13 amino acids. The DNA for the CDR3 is TGCAGCGTGGGCAGCCTGAACACCGGGGAGCTGTTTTTT. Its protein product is CSVGSLNTGELFF.

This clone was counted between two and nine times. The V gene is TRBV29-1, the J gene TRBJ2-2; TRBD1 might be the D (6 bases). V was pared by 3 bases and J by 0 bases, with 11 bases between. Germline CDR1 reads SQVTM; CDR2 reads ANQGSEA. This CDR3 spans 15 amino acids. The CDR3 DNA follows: TGCAGCGTTGACCCCACAGGGTCGAACACCGGGGAGCTGTTTTTT. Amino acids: CSVDPTGSNTGELFF.

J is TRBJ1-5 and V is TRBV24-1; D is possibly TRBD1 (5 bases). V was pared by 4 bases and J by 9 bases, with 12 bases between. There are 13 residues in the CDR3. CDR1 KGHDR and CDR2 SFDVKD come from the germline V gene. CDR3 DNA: TGTGCCACCAGTGACCGGGGGATATCGCCCCAGCATTTT. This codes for CATSDRGISPQHF.